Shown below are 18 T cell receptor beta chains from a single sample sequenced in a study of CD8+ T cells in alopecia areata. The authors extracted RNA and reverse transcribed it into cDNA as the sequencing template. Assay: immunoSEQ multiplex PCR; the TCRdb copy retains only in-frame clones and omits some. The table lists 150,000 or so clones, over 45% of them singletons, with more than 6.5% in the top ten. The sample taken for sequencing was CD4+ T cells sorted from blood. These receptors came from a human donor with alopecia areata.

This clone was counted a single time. The DNA for the CDR3 is TGCGCCAGCAGTAACCCCGGGACAGGGACCAATGAGCAGTTCTTC. Its translation: CASSNPGTGTNEQFF. The gene calls are TRBV5-1 and TRBJ2-1; 9 positions match TRBD1. With V trimmed by 5 bases and J by 6 bases, 9 bases remained unmatched. This CDR3 spans 15 amino acids. Germline V gene data show CDR1 as SGHRS and CDR2 as YFSETQ.

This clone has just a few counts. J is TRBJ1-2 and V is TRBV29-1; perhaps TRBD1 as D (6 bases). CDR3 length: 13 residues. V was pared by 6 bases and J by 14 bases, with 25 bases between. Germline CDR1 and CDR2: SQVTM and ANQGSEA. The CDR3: CSVVEAGHREYTF. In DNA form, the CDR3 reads TGCAGCGTCGTCGAAGCGGGACACAGGGAGTATACCTTC.

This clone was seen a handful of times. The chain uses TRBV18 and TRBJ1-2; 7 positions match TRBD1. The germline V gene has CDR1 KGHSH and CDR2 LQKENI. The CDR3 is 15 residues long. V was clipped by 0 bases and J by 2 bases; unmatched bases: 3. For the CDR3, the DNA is TGTGCCAGCTCACCACCGGGACAGTCAAACTATGGCTACACCTTC. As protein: CASSPPGQSNYGYTF.

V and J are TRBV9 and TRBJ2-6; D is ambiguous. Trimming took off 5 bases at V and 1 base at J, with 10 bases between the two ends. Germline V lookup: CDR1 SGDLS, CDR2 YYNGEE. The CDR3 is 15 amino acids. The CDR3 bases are TGTGCCAGCAGTGTAACCGATTCTGGGGCCAACGTCCTGACTTTC. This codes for CASSVTDSGANVLTF. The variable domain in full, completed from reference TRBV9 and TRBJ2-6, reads DSGVTQTPKHLITATGQRVTLRCSPRSGDLSVYWYQQSLDQGLQFLIQYYNGEERAKGNILERFSAQQFPDLHSELNLSSLELGDSALYFCASSVTDSGANVLTFGAGSRLTVL.

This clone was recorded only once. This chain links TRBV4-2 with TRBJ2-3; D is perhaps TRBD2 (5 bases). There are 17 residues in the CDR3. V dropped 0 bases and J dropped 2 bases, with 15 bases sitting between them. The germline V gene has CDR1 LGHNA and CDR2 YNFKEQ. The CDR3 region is CASSQDPDSSYTDTQYF. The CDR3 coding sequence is TGTGCCAGCAGCCAAGATCCGGACTCCTCATACACAGATACGCAGTATTTT.

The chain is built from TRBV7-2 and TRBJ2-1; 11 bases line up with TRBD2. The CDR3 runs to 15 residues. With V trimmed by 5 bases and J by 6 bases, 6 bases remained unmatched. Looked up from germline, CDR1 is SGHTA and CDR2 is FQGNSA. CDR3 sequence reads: CASSRTSGLFNEQFF. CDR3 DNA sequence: TGTGCCAGCAGCCGGACTAGCGGGCTCTTCAATGAGCAGTTCTTC. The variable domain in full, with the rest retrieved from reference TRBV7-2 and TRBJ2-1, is GAGVSQSPSNKVTEKGKDVELRCDPISGHTALYWYRQSLGQGLEFLIYFQGNSAPDKSGLPSDRFSAERTGGSVSTLTIQRTQQEDSAVYLCASSRTSGLFNEQFFGPGTRLTVL.

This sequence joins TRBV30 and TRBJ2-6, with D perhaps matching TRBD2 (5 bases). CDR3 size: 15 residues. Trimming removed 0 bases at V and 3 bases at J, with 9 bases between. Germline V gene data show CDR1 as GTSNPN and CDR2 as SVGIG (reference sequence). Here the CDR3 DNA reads TGTGCCTGGAGTGTACCCCGGGGTGGGGCCAACGTCCTGACTTTC. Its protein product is CAWSVPRGGANVLTF.

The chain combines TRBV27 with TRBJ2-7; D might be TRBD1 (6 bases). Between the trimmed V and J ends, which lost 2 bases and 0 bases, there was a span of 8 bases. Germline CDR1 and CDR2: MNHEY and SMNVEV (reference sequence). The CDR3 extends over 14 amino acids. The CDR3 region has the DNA TGTGCCAGCAGTTTAACAGGGAGCTCCTACGAGCAGTACTTC. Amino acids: CASSLTGSSYEQYF.

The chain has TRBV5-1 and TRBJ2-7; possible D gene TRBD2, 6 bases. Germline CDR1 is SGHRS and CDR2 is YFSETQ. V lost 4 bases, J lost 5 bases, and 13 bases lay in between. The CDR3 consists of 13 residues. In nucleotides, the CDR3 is TGCGCCAGCAGCGGTTCCGGGGGAGACGAGCAGTACTTC. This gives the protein CASSGSGGDEQYF.

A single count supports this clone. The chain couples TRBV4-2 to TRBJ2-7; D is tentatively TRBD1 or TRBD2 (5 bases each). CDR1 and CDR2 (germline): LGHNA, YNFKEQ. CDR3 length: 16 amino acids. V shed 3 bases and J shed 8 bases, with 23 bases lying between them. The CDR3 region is CASSQKVGTTLLKQYF. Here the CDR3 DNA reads TGTGCCAGCAGCCAGAAGGTCGGGACCACCTTACTGAAGCAGTACTTC.

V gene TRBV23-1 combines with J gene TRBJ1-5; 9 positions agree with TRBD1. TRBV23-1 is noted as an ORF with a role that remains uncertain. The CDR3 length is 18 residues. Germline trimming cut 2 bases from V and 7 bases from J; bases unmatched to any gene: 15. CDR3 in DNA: TGCGCCAGCAGTCAAGGGTCCGACAGGGGGTATAGGCAACAGCCCCAGCATTTT. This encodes CASSQGSDRGYRQQPQHF.

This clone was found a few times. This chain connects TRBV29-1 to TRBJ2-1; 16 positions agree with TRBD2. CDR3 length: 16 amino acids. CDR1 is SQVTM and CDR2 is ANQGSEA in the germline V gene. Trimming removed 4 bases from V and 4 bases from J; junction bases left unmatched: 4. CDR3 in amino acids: CSVGGLAGGRYNEQFF. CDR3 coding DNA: TGCAGCGTTGGGGGACTAGCGGGAGGGCGATACAATGAGCAGTTCTTC.

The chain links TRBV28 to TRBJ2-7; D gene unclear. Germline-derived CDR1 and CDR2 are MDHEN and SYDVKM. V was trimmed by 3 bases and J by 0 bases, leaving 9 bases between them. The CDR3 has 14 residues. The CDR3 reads CASSLAGSSYEQYF. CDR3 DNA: TGTGCCAGCAGTTTGGCCGGTTCCTCCTACGAGCAGTACTTC.

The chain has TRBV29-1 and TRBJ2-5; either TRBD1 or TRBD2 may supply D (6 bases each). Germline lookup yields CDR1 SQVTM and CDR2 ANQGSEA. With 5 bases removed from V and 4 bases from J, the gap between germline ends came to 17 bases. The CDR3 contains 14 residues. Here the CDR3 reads CSVPRPGGRETQYF. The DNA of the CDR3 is TGCAGCGTTCCTAGACCCGGGGGCAGAGAGACCCAGTACTTC.

CDR3 sequence (DNA): TGCGCCAGCAGCTTGGTGCCAGGGACGAACACTGAAGCTTTCTTT. It specifies CASSLVPGTNTEAFF. The chain employs TRBV5-1 and TRBJ1-1, with D maybe TRBD1 (5 bases). Germline V CDR1 and CDR2: SGHRS, YFSETQ. Trimming took 0 bases from V and 1 from J, leaving 10 bases between them. The CDR3 covers 15 residues.

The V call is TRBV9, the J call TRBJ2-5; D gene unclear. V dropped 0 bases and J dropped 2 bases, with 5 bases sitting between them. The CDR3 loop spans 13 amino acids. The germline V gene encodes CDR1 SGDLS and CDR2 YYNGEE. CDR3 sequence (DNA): TGTGCCAGCAGCGTAGCTAGTCAAGAGACCCAGTACTTC. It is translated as CASSVASQETQYF.

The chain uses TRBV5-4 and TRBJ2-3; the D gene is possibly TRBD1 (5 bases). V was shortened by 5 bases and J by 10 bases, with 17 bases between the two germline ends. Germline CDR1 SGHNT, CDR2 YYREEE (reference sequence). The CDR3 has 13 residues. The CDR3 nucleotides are TGTGCCAGCAGTTCGCAGGACACCTCGGCGCAGTATTTT. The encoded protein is CASSSQDTSAQYF. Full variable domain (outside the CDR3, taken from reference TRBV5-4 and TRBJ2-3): ETGVTQSPTHLIKTRGQQVTLRCSSQSGHNTVSWYQQALGQGPQFIFQYYREEENGRGNFPPRFSGLQFPNYSSELNVNALELDDSALYLCASSSQDTSAQYFGPGTRLTVL.

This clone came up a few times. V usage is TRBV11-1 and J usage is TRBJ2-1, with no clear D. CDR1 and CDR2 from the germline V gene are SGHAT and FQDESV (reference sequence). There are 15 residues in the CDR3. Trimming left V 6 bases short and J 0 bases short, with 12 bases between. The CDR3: CASRLGAVSYNEQFF. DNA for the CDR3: TGTGCCAGCAGGCTCGGCGCTGTCTCCTACAATGAGCAGTTCTTC.